The T cell receptor beta chain under discussion was sequenced for a study of a mutant IDH1 vaccine in newly diagnosed glioma. About the study: Previous treatment comprised radiotherapy, temozolomide, or both, mostly both.

Using immunoSEQ multiplex PCR, the repertoire was profiled, and TCRdb retains in-frame clones only, with some absent. The table includes approximately 36,000 clones, around 78% detected once. With regard to this clone: Its antigen is as yet unknown.

V lost 4 bases and J lost 1; bases outside the gene matches: 11. CDR1 is SGHRS, CDR2 YFSETQ, per germline. The CDR3 is 17 residues long. Described time point: baseline, week 1 (first vaccination visit). Specified treatment: pre-vaccination baseline after standard-of-care therapy. Each tumor in the donors was a new WHO grade 3 or 4 astrocytoma, IDH1-mutant and ATRX-lost. Overall study findings and caveats: Pseudoprogression appears to have had no connection to changes in top peripheral T cell clonotypes.

The chain recombines TRBV5-1 with TRBJ2-3, with 8 bases fitting TRBD1. This sequence was found in a man aged 35 to 55 with glioma. Some clones in this sample may be carry-over from other donors' samples. This specimen consisted of PBMCs, obtained from a glioma patient treated with radiotherapy, temozolomide or both. Here the CDR3 reads CASSRSQGGDRTDTQYF. The CDR3 DNA reads TGCGCCAGCAGCCGCTCACAGGGGGGAGATCGCACAGATACGCAGTATTTT.